The rows below give T cell receptor beta chains drawn from one sample of a study of OX40 agonist ivuxolimab in advanced cancers. This table comes from immunoSEQ multiplex PCR, and its TCRdb copy is limited to in-frame clones, with some not included. The sample shows 120,000 or so clones, just under 95% of them seen only once. The specimen was CD4+ or CD8+ T cells sorted from blood, collected in a trial of the OX40 agonist ivuxolimab. All receptors derive from an adult with an advanced solid tumor such as melanoma, head and neck, liver or kidney cancer. CDR3s include the opening cysteine and the closing phenylalanine or tryptophan. The order of the fields is CDR3 length, J gene, D gene, V gene, clone size, CDR3 protein, CDR3 DNA. The D gene is left open where the match is weak. Only part of the rows carry a size: once, few, many, or a class if the clone is expanded.

CDR3 length: 15
J gene: TRBJ2-2
D gene: NA
V gene: TRBV7-9
clone size: NA
CDR3 protein: CASSFEGMNTGELFF
CDR3 DNA: TGTGCCAGCAGCTTTGAGGGGATGAACACCGGGGAGCTGTTTTTT

CDR3 length: 15
J gene: TRBJ2-1
D gene: NA
V gene: TRBV6-6
clone size: NA
CDR3 protein: CASSYPQGGYNEQFF
CDR3 DNA: TGTGCCAGCAGTTATCCCCAGGGGGGGTACAATGAGCAGTTCTTC

CDR3 length: 15
J gene: TRBJ1-2
D gene: NA
V gene: TRBV6-5
clone size: NA
CDR3 protein: CASSRSGAPNYGYTF
CDR3 DNA: TGTGCCAGCAGCCGATCGGGGGCCCCTAACTATGGCTACACCTTC

CDR3 length: 15
J gene: TRBJ1-2
D gene: NA
V gene: TRBV9
clone size: NA
CDR3 protein: CASSVRGEPLYGYTF
CDR3 DNA: TGTGCCAGCAGCGTCAGGGGAGAGCCCCTCTATGGCTACACCTTC

CDR3 length: 13
J gene: TRBJ2-7
D gene: NA
V gene: TRBV28
clone size: NA
CDR3 protein: CASSGSGPYEQYF
CDR3 DNA: TGTGCCAGCTCCGGGTCAGGGCCCTACGAGCAGTACTTC

CDR3 length: 15
J gene: TRBJ2-5
D gene: TRBD1
V gene: TRBV5-1
clone size: NA
CDR3 protein: CASLSGTGTTETQYF
CDR3 DNA: TGCGCCAGCCTCTCCGGGACAGGGACCACGGAGACCCAGTACTTC

CDR3 length: 14
J gene: TRBJ2-2
D gene: NA
V gene: TRBV7-8
clone size: NA
CDR3 protein: CASSLTESTGELFF
CDR3 DNA: TGTGCCAGCAGTCTCACTGAATCGACCGGGGAGCTGTTTTTT

CDR3 length: 15
J gene: TRBJ2-1
D gene: NA
V gene: TRBV7-3
clone size: NA
CDR3 protein: CASSQVLSSYNEQFF
CDR3 DNA: TGTGCCAGCAGCCAGGTCCTCAGCTCCTACAATGAGCAGTTCTTC

CDR3 length: 14
J gene: TRBJ1-1
D gene: NA
V gene: TRBV19
clone size: NA
CDR3 protein: CASSIRGAGTEAFF
CDR3 DNA: TGTGCCAGTAGTATACGGGGGGCTGGGACTGAAGCTTTCTTT

CDR3 length: 13
J gene: TRBJ2-7
D gene: TRBD2
V gene: TRBV25-1
clone size: NA
CDR3 protein: CASRTSGTYEQYF
CDR3 DNA: TGTGCCAGCAGGACTAGCGGAACCTACGAGCAGTACTTC

CDR3 length: 15
J gene: TRBJ1-2
D gene: NA
V gene: TRBV19
clone size: NA
CDR3 protein: CASSSPGREHRGYTF
CDR3 DNA: TGTGCCAGTAGTTCACCGGGCAGGGAGCATCGAGGCTACACCTTC

CDR3 length: 13
J gene: TRBJ2-7
D gene: NA
V gene: TRBV19
clone size: few
CDR3 protein: CASSLRGGYEQYF
CDR3 DNA: TGTGCCAGTAGTTTACGAGGGGGGTACGAGCAGTACTTC

CDR3 length: 14
J gene: TRBJ2-7
D gene: TRBD1
V gene: TRBV2
clone size: NA
CDR3 protein: CASSEAQQGREQYF
CDR3 DNA: TGTGCCAGCAGTGAAGCGCAACAGGGGCGCGAGCAGTACTTC

CDR3 length: 15
J gene: TRBJ2-7
D gene: TRBD1
V gene: TRBV18
clone size: once
CDR3 protein: CASSPNRGVSYEQYF
CDR3 DNA: TGTGCCAGCTCACCAAACAGGGGCGTCTCCTACGAGCAGTACTTC

CDR3 length: 13
J gene: TRBJ2-7
D gene: TRBD1
V gene: TRBV28
clone size: NA
CDR3 protein: CASRSGQVYEQYF
CDR3 DNA: TGTGCCAGCCGGTCGGGACAGGTCTACGAGCAGTACTTC

CDR3 length: 15
J gene: TRBJ1-1
D gene: NA
V gene: TRBV9
clone size: NA
CDR3 protein: CASSVGMRMNTEAFF
CDR3 DNA: TGTGCCAGCAGCGTGGGGATGAGGATGAACACTGAAGCTTTCTTT

CDR3 length: 17
J gene: TRBJ2-1
D gene: NA
V gene: TRBV9
clone size: NA
CDR3 protein: CASSPPVVGSSYNEQFF
CDR3 DNA: TGTGCCAGCAGCCCCCCAGTGGTCGGGAGCTCCTACAATGAGCAGTTCTTC

CDR3 length: 13
J gene: TRBJ1-1
D gene: NA
V gene: TRBV16
clone size: NA
CDR3 protein: CASSQWLNTEAFF
CDR3 DNA: TGTGCCAGCAGCCAATGGCTGAACACTGAAGCTTTCTTT

CDR3 length: 15
J gene: TRBJ1-4
D gene: NA
V gene: TRBV6-1
clone size: NA
CDR3 protein: CASSDNTELMKKLFF
CDR3 DNA: TGTGCCAGCAGTGATAACACGGAGCTAATGAAAAAACTGTTTTTT

CDR3 length: 16
J gene: TRBJ2-3
D gene: TRBD1
V gene: TRBV4-3
clone size: NA
CDR3 protein: CASSQGQDRSTDTQYF
CDR3 DNA: TGCGCCAGCAGCCAAGGGCAGGACAGGTCCACAGATACGCAGTATTTT

CDR3 length: 20
J gene: TRBJ2-6
D gene: TRBD1
V gene: TRBV23-1
clone size: NA
CDR3 protein: CASSRERGQGGRSGANVLTF
CDR3 DNA: TGCGCCAGCAGTCGCGAACGGGGACAGGGGGGACGATCTGGGGCCAACGTCCTGACTTTC

CDR3 length: 15
J gene: TRBJ1-6
D gene: TRBD1
V gene: TRBV6-5
clone size: NA
CDR3 protein: CASSYQQGHNSPLHF
CDR3 DNA: TGTGCCAGCAGTTACCAACAGGGGCATAATTCACCCCTCCACTTT

CDR3 length: 20
J gene: TRBJ1-2
D gene: NA
V gene: TRBV7-8
clone size: once
CDR3 protein: CASGETEPLGSQPFNYGYTF
CDR3 DNA: TGTGCCAGCGGGGAGACAGAACCTTTGGGGTCCCAACCTTTTAACTATGGCTACACCTTC

CDR3 length: 17
J gene: TRBJ2-2
D gene: TRBD1
V gene: TRBV7-8
clone size: NA
CDR3 protein: CASSSRQGMANTGELFF
CDR3 DNA: TGTGCCAGCAGCTCCAGACAGGGAATGGCGAACACCGGGGAGCTGTTTTTT

CDR3 length: 14
J gene: TRBJ1-1
D gene: TRBD1
V gene: TRBV28
clone size: NA
CDR3 protein: CASSHRGLNTEAFF
CDR3 DNA: TGTGCCAGCAGTCACAGGGGTCTGAACACTGAAGCTTTCTTT

CDR3 length: 13
J gene: TRBJ1-5
D gene: NA
V gene: TRBV7-8
clone size: NA
CDR3 protein: CASSSDRGQPQHF
CDR3 DNA: TGTGCCAGCAGCTCGGACAGAGGGCAGCCCCAGCATTTT

CDR3 length: 13
J gene: TRBJ1-6
D gene: NA
V gene: TRBV2
clone size: NA
CDR3 protein: CASRPEYNSPLHF
CDR3 DNA: TGTGCCAGCAGGCCGGAGTATAATTCACCCCTCCACTTT

CDR3 length: 10
J gene: TRBJ2-2
D gene: NA
V gene: TRBV9
clone size: NA
CDR3 protein: CASGTGELFF
CDR3 DNA: TGTGCCAGCGGGACCGGGGAGCTGTTTTTT

CDR3 length: 13
J gene: TRBJ2-5
D gene: TRBD2
V gene: TRBV6-6
clone size: NA
CDR3 protein: CASRPGGADTQYF
CDR3 DNA: TGTGCCAGCAGACCCGGGGGGGCCGATACCCAGTACTTC

CDR3 length: 14
J gene: TRBJ2-2
D gene: NA
V gene: TRBV7-7
clone size: NA
CDR3 protein: CASSLVLNTGELFF
CDR3 DNA: TGTGCCAGCAGCTTAGTACTTAACACCGGGGAGCTGTTTTTT

CDR3 length: 13
J gene: TRBJ1-1
D gene: NA
V gene: TRBV19
clone size: NA
CDR3 protein: CASSIAGRAEAFF
CDR3 DNA: TGTGCCAGTAGTATAGCAGGGCGGGCTGAAGCTTTCTTT

CDR3 length: 15
J gene: TRBJ2-1
D gene: NA
V gene: TRBV9
clone size: NA
CDR3 protein: CASSAGTSFYNEQFF
CDR3 DNA: TGTGCCAGCAGCGCCGGGACTTCTTTTTACAATGAGCAGTTCTTC

CDR3 length: 13
J gene: TRBJ1-2
D gene: NA
V gene: TRBV14
clone size: NA
CDR3 protein: CASSQVSGKGYTF
CDR3 DNA: TGTGCCAGCAGCCAAGTATCCGGAAAGGGCTACACCTTC

CDR3 length: 15
J gene: TRBJ2-1
D gene: NA
V gene: TRBV5-6
clone size: NA
CDR3 protein: CASSFTQGVRNEQFF
CDR3 DNA: TGTGCCAGCAGCTTTACGCAGGGTGTAAGGAATGAGCAGTTCTTC

CDR3 length: 14
J gene: TRBJ1-1
D gene: NA
V gene: TRBV19
clone size: few
CDR3 protein: CASRHREKRTEAFF
CDR3 DNA: TGTGCCAGTAGGCACAGGGAAAAAAGGACTGAAGCTTTCTTT

CDR3 length: 14
J gene: TRBJ1-1
D gene: NA
V gene: TRBV29-1
clone size: once
CDR3 protein: CSVESGARDTEAFF
CDR3 DNA: TGCAGCGTTGAATCGGGAGCCAGGGACACTGAAGCTTTCTTT

CDR3 length: 15
J gene: TRBJ2-1
D gene: TRBD2
V gene: TRBV11-2
clone size: NA
CDR3 protein: CASSPFLLAANEQFF
CDR3 DNA: TGTGCCAGCAGCCCCTTCCTTCTAGCGGCCAATGAGCAGTTCTTC

CDR3 length: 15
J gene: TRBJ1-6
D gene: NA
V gene: TRBV6-1
clone size: NA
CDR3 protein: CASSGRGSYNSPLHF
CDR3 DNA: TGTGCCAGCAGCGGCCGTGGTTCCTATAATTCACCCCTCCACTTT

CDR3 length: 14
J gene: TRBJ2-1
D gene: TRBD2
V gene: TRBV6-5
clone size: NA
CDR3 protein: CASSQGLAGDEQFF
CDR3 DNA: TGTGCCAGCAGTCAGGGACTAGCGGGCGATGAGCAGTTCTTC

CDR3 length: 17
J gene: TRBJ2-1
D gene: NA
V gene: TRBV11-3
clone size: NA
CDR3 protein: CASSTNTLAFGINEQFF
CDR3 DNA: TGTGCCAGCAGCACGAACACCCTAGCGTTCGGCATCAATGAGCAGTTCTTC

CDR3 length: 13
J gene: TRBJ2-7
D gene: NA
V gene: TRBV5-1
clone size: NA
CDR3 protein: CASSSEIDYEQYF
CDR3 DNA: TGCGCCAGCAGCTCGGAGATTGACTACGAGCAGTACTTC

CDR3 length: 12
J gene: TRBJ2-3
D gene: TRBD2
V gene: TRBV28
clone size: NA
CDR3 protein: CASSGGEYTQYF
CDR3 DNA: TGTGCCTCTAGCGGGGGGGAATATACGCAGTATTTT

CDR3 length: 13
J gene: TRBJ1-6
D gene: NA
V gene: TRBV9
clone size: NA
CDR3 protein: CASSVVIDSPLHF
CDR3 DNA: TGTGCCAGCAGCGTAGTGATCGATTCACCCCTCCACTTT

CDR3 length: 15
J gene: TRBJ2-4
D gene: TRBD2
V gene: TRBV28
clone size: NA
CDR3 protein: CASSLAGAQADIQYF
CDR3 DNA: TGTGCCAGCAGTTTAGCGGGAGCTCAAGCGGACATTCAGTACTTC

CDR3 length: 18
J gene: TRBJ2-2
D gene: TRBD2
V gene: TRBV5-1
clone size: NA
CDR3 protein: CASSWGLAGGPNTGELFF
CDR3 DNA: TGCGCCAGCAGCTGGGGACTAGCGGGAGGGCCGAACACCGGGGAGCTGTTTTTT

CDR3 length: 18
J gene: TRBJ2-1
D gene: NA
V gene: TRBV7-9
clone size: NA
CDR3 protein: CASSLDAPNPRGYNEQFF
CDR3 DNA: TGTGCCAGCAGCTTAGATGCGCCCAATCCACGGGGCTACAATGAGCAGTTCTTC

CDR3 length: 14
J gene: TRBJ1-1
D gene: NA
V gene: TRBV7-2
clone size: NA
CDR3 protein: CASSLGGDGTEAFF
CDR3 DNA: TGTGCCAGCAGCTTAGGGGGGGACGGCACTGAAGCTTTCTTT

CDR3 length: 14
J gene: TRBJ1-5
D gene: TRBD1
V gene: TRBV6-6
clone size: NA
CDR3 protein: CASSGDRFSQPQHF
CDR3 DNA: TGTGCCAGCAGTGGGGACAGGTTCAGTCAGCCCCAGCATTTT

CDR3 length: 11
J gene: TRBJ1-1
D gene: NA
V gene: TRBV6-6
clone size: NA
CDR3 protein: CASTVNTEAFF
CDR3 DNA: TGTGCCAGCACCGTGAACACTGAAGCTTTCTTT

CDR3 length: 12
J gene: TRBJ1-2
D gene: NA
V gene: TRBV7-3
clone size: NA
CDR3 protein: CASSSPPGGYTF
CDR3 DNA: TGTGCCAGCAGCTCACCGCCGGGGGGCTACACCTTC

CDR3 length: 15
J gene: TRBJ2-5
D gene: NA
V gene: TRBV2
clone size: NA
CDR3 protein: CASSGRGTISETQYF
CDR3 DNA: TGTGCCAGCAGTGGGCGAGGAACAATATCGGAGACCCAGTACTTC

CDR3 length: 12
J gene: TRBJ1-1
D gene: TRBD1
V gene: TRBV28
clone size: NA
CDR3 protein: CASKGQDSEAFF
CDR3 DNA: TGTGCCAGCAAGGGACAGGACTCTGAAGCTTTCTTT

CDR3 length: 15
J gene: TRBJ1-3
D gene: NA
V gene: TRBV9
clone size: NA
CDR3 protein: CASTPGQSSGNTIYF
CDR3 DNA: TGTGCCAGCACCCCCGGACAGTCGTCTGGAAACACCATATATTTT

CDR3 length: 15
J gene: TRBJ2-7
D gene: NA
V gene: TRBV7-2
clone size: NA
CDR3 protein: CASSLRRRYPYEQYF
CDR3 DNA: TGTGCCAGCAGCTTACGGCGGCGGTATCCCTACGAGCAGTACTTC

CDR3 length: 13
J gene: TRBJ2-1
D gene: NA
V gene: TRBV5-6
clone size: NA
CDR3 protein: CASSLSGYNEQFF
CDR3 DNA: TGTGCCAGCAGCTTGTCTGGCTACAATGAGCAGTTCTTC